A selection of T cell receptor beta chains follows, all from one sample in a study of cytomegalovirus exposure and HLA in healthy donors. TCRdb's copy holds only in-frame clones and misses some; the assay was immunoSEQ multiplex PCR. This sample has roughly 200,000 clones, with over 70% found just once. The specimen was PBMCs. These receptors were taken from a man aged 25-40 years in good health and CMV-seronegative. Each CDR3 is given with its conserved first and last residue. The order of the fields is V gene, J gene, D gene, clone size, CDR3 DNA, CDR3 protein. A D gene is named only where the DNA matches it firmly. A clone size is listed for some rows: how often the clone was seen (once, few, many), or a class if it is expanded.

TRBV5-6	TRBJ2-1	TRBD2	once	TGTGCCAGCAGCCTGTCCATAGCGGGCTTGGGCAATGAGCAGTTCTTC	CASSLSIAGLGNEQFF
TRBV7-2	TRBJ2-1	-	-	TGTGCCAGCAGCTTAGCGGGGGCCGCGTCCTACAATGAGCAGTTCTTC	CASSLAGAASYNEQFF
TRBV28	TRBJ1-5	-	-	TGTGCCAGCAGTTTAGGGGGACACCTACTAAATCAGCCCCAGCATTTT	CASSLGGHLLNQPQHF
TRBV4-2	TRBJ2-1	-	-	TGTGCCAGCAGCCAAGGCCTATTCAATGAGCAGTTCTTC	CASSQGLFNEQFF
TRBV11-2	TRBJ2-7	-	-	TGTGCCAGCAGCTTAGTAGAGGATCTTCGGCTTGGCGAGCAGTACTTC	CASSLVEDLRLGEQYF
TRBV28	TRBJ1-5	-	-	TGTGCCAGCAGTTTTTATACTAGGGGGTCCCTTGGTAGCAATCAGCCCCAGCATTTT	CASSFYTRGSLGSNQPQHF
TRBV7-2	TRBJ1-5	-	-	TGTGCCAGCAGCAATAGCCTCAATCAGCCCCAGCATTTT	CASSNSLNQPQHF
TRBV4-3	TRBJ1-6	TRBD1	-	TGCGCCAGCAGCCAAAGGACAGGGGTGGACTATAATTCACCCCTCCACTTT	CASSQRTGVDYNSPLHF
TRBV27	TRBJ2-2	TRBD1	once	TGTGCCAGCAGTCTCGGACAGGGAGTGGTGAGCGGGGAGCTGTTTTTT	CASSLGQGVVSGELFF
TRBV2	TRBJ1-2	-	-	TGTGCCAGCAGTTTGAAACGACACGATAATGGCTACACCTTC	CASSLKRHDNGYTF
TRBV7-8	TRBJ2-1	TRBD1	-	TGTGCCAGCAGCCGCAGACAGGGAATCTACAATGAGCAGTTCTTC	CASSRRQGIYNEQFF
TRBV5-5	TRBJ1-1	-	-	TGTGCCAGCCTTGGGAGCGAGACCCCGAACACTGAAGCTTTCTTT	CASLGSETPNTEAFF
TRBV5-4	TRBJ2-1	TRBD2	-	TGTGCCAGCAGCCAGGGGACTAGCAGGAACAATGAGCAGTTCTTC	CASSQGTSRNNEQFF
TRBV5-4	TRBJ2-7	-	-	TGTGCCAGCGGAACGGACAGTGCAGCACTCGAGCAGTACTTC	CASGTDSAALEQYF
TRBV5-4	TRBJ1-5	-	few	TGTGCCAGCAGCTTGGATCCGAATCAGCCCCAGCATTTT	CASSLDPNQPQHF
TRBV30	TRBJ2-5	TRBD2	-	TGTGCCTGGAGCGGACTAGCGGGAGGGGGAGAGACCCAGTACTTC	CAWSGLAGGGETQYF
TRBV12-2	TRBJ2-3	-	-	TGTGCACCCCCCCGTCCGAGACTAGCGCTCACAGATACGCAGTATTTT	CAPPRPRLALTDTQYF
TRBV19	TRBJ1-2	TRBD1	once	TGTGCCAGTAGTAAAGGGGGCACGGGGATTCTCGGCTACACCTTC	CASSKGGTGILGYTF
TRBV10-3	TRBJ2-5	-	-	TGTGCCACCTCGGGTTCTCAGCAAGAGACCCAGTACTTC	CATSGSQQETQYF
TRBV4-3	TRBJ1-2	TRBD1	few	TGCGCCAGCAGCCATGACAGGGGTCGGTTGGATGGCTACACCTTC	CASSHDRGRLDGYTF
TRBV5-1	TRBJ1-1	-	-	TGCGCCAGCAGCTTGGAGGGGGGGGGCACTGAAGCTTTCTTT	CASSLEGGGTEAFF
TRBV6-4	TRBJ1-2	-	-	TGTGCCAGCAGTGCAGGGAACTATGGCTACACCTTC	CASSAGNYGYTF
TRBV29-1	TRBJ2-7	TRBD1	once	TGCAGCGTGTGGACAGGCGGGTACGAGCAGTACTTC	CSVWTGGYEQYF
TRBV2	TRBJ1-1	-	-	TGTGCCAGCCAACAGGGTGACACTGAAGCTTTCTTT	CASQQGDTEAFF
TRBV7-9	TRBJ2-1	-	-	TGTGCCAGCAGCCATCAAGGCGGTGAGCAGTTCTTC	CASSHQGGEQFF
TRBV2	TRBJ2-7	TRBD1	-	TGTGCCAGCAGTGAAAGGAGGACAGGGGCAGGTGCCGAGCAGTACTTC	CASSERRTGAGAEQYF
TRBV9	TRBJ2-1	-	-	TGTGCCAGCAGCGTAGGTCTGGACGGGGGTCTCGGGTACAATGAGCAGTTCTTC	CASSVGLDGGLGYNEQFF